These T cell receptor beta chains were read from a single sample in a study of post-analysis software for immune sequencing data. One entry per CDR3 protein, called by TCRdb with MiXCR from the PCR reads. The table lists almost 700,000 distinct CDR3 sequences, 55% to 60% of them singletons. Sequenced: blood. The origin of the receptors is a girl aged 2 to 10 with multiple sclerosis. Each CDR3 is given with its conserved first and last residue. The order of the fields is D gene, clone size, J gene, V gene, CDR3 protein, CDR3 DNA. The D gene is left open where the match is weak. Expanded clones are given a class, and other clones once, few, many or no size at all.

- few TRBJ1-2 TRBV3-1 CASSQGVRGYTF TGTGCCAGCAGCCAAGGCGTGAGAGGCTACACCTTC
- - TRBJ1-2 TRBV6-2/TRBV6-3 CASSPRGLLGGYTF TGTGCCAGCAGCCCACGGGGGCTCCTAGGGGGCTACACCTTC
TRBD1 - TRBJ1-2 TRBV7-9 CASSLDLRGANYGYTF TGTGCCAGCAGCTTAGACCTCAGGGGGGCTAACTATGGCTACACCTTC
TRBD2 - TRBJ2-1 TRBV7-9 CASSVLAGGPHEQFF TGTGCCAGCAGCGTACTAGCGGGAGGGCCCCATGAGCAGTTCTTC
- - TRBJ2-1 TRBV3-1 CASSREIADHNEQFF TGTGCCAGCAGTCGCGAAATAGCGGACCACAATGAGCAGTTCTTC
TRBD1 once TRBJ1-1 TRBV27 CASRDSMNTEAFF TGTGCCAGTAGGGACAGCATGAACACTGAAGCTTTCTTT
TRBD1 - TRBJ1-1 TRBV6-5 CASRRTGSNTEAFF TGTGCCAGCAGGAGGACAGGCTCGAACACTGAAGCTTTCTTT
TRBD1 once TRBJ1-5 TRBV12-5 CASGLGQGRGGNQPQHF TGTGCTAGTGGTCTGGGACAGGGGCGTGGTGGCAATCAGCCCCAGCATTTT
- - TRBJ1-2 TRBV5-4 CASSSNRGADGYTF TGTGCCAGCAGCTCAAATAGAGGCGCGGATGGCTACACCTTC
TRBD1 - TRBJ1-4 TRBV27 CASRTGRATNEKLFF TGTGCCAGCAGGACAGGGAGGGCAACTAATGAAAAACTGTTTTTT
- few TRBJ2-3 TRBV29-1 CSVTLPGDTQYF TGCAGCGTTACACTCCCCGGAGATACGCAGTATTTT
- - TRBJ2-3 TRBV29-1 CSVAGQVDTDTQYF TGCAGCGTTGCGGGGCAGGTGGACACAGATACGCAGTATTTT
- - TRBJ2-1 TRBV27 CASSLLDRLGLFF TGTGCCAGCAGTTTATTGGACCGGTTGGGTTTGTTCTTC
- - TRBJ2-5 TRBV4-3 CASSQGTAGETQYF TGCGCCAGCAGCCAAGGTACAGCAGGGGAGACCCAGTACTTC
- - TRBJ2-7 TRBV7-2 CASSFIRAYEQYF TGTGCCAGCAGCTTTATCAGGGCATACGAGCAGTACTTC
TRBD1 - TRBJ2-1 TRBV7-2 CASSSGQVHNEQFF TGTGCCAGCAGCTCGGGACAGGTACACAATGAGCAGTTCTTC
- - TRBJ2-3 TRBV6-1 CASSEAGVDTQYF TGTGCCAGCAGTGAAGCAGGGGTGGATACGCAGTATTTT
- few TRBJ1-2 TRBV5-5 CASSLGFEGPYGYTF TGTGCCAGCAGCTTGGGGTTTGAAGGCCCCTATGGCTACACCTTC
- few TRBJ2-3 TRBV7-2 CASSPGQSTQYF TGTGCCAGCAGCCCTGGACAGTCCACGCAGTATTTT
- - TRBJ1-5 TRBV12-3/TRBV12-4 CASSKRTQPQHF TGTGCCAGCAGTAAGAGGACTCAGCCCCAGCATTTT
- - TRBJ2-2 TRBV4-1 CASSQGVRGSNTGELFF TGCGCCAGCAGCCAAGGGGTTAGGGGGTCGAACACCGGGGAGCTGTTTTTT
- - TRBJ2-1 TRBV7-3 CASSPGDNYNEQFF TGTGCCAGCAGCCCTGGGGACAATTACAATGAGCAGTTCTTC
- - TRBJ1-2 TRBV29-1 CSVVRPEGYGYTF TGCAGCGTTGTAAGGCCGGAGGGGTATGGCTACACCTTC
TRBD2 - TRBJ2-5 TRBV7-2 CASSAAGTSGLKQYF TGTGCCAGCAGCGCGGCCGGGACTAGCGGGTTGAAGCAGTACTTC
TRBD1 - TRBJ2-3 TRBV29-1 CSVGGTGTGSDDTQYF TGCAGCGTAGGGGGTACCGGGACAGGGTCCGACGATACGCAGTATTTT
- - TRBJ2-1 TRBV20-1 CSASVHAVDEQFF TGCAGTGCTAGTGTCCACGCGGTAGATGAGCAGTTCTTC
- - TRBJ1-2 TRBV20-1 CSARKLDSPNYGYTF TGCAGTGCCAGAAAACTGGACAGCCCGAACTATGGCTACACCTTC
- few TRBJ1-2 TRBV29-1 CSVEIRQPHYGYTF TGCAGCGTTGAAATCCGTCAACCCCACTATGGCTACACCTTC
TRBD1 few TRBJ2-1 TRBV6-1 CASLRTGTDNEQFF TGTGCCAGCCTAAGGACAGGGACGGACAATGAGCAGTTCTTC
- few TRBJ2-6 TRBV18 CASSPPWDSGANVLTF TGTGCCAGCTCACCACCGTGGGATTCTGGGGCCAACGTCCTGACTTTC
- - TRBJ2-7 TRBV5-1 CASSPDTEQYF TGCGCCAGCAGCCCGGACACCGAGCAGTACTTC
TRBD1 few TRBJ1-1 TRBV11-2 CASSLQLTGGAFF TGTGCCAGCAGCTTACAACTCACAGGGGGAGCTTTCTTT
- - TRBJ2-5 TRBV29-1 CSVAGTETQYF TGCAGCGTGGCCGGGACAGAGACCCAGTACTTC
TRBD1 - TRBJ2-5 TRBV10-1 CASSDPDRSETQYF TGCGCCAGCAGTGACCCGGACAGGAGCGAGACCCAGTACTTC
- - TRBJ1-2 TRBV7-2 CASSSPGRDIGYTF TGTGCCAGCAGCTCGCCGGGACGGGATATTGGCTACACCTTC
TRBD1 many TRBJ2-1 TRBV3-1 CASSQAAGTGGGGEQFF TGTGCCAGCAGCCAAGCCGCGGGGACAGGGGGCGGAGGTGAGCAGTTCTTC
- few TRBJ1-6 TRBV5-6 CASSPPGGNSPLHF TGTGCCAGCAGTCCTCCGGGAGGCAATTCACCCCTCCACTTT
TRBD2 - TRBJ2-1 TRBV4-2 CASSQYTGTSSYNEQFF TGTGCCAGCAGCCAGTATACCGGGACTAGCTCATACAATGAGCAGTTCTTC
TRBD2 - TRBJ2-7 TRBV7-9 CASSPATSLGEQYF TGTGCCAGCAGTCCTGCGACTAGCCTGGGCGAGCAGTACTTC
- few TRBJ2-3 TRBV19 CASSSTFPDTQYF TGTGCCAGTAGCAGTACGTTCCCAGATACGCAGTATTTT